This TCR beta chain was identified in a study of regulatory T cells in long-lasting Graves disease. As to time point: persistent/refractory GD, antithyroid drugs over 5 years with positive TRAb. PBMC RNA was the source of the TCR library. This CDR3 has 16 residues. V trimming: 5 bases; J trimming: 0 bases; junction bases outside the gene matches: 9. CDR1 SGHNT and CDR2 YENEEA come from the germline V gene. Study-wide results and caveats: Peripheral blood alone, not thyroid tissue, underwent study. There was favoring of TRBV28, TRBJ1-2 and TRBJ2-5 in persistent disease.

Worth noting for this clonotype: Its specificity is unknown.

Library construction for TCR beta used iRepertoire HTBI primers and Arm-PCR of CDR3 regions. Original methodology: The identification of under 65 TRBV and some 13 TRBJ segments was made across samples. Via MiXCR, TCRdb re-called the multiplex PCR reads, giving one row per CDR3 protein. These V and J calls are TCRdb output, not the study's own analysis. This sample carries 500,000 to 800,000 distinct CDR3 sequences, around 32% of them seen once, and the ten largest clones take 40% to 55%. The source material was peripheral blood mononuclear cells (PBMCs), sampled when the disease was refractory, from a patient treated with antithyroid drugs. This chain uses TRBV11-3 with TRBJ2-7; 8 nucleotides align to TRBD1. The receptor was isolated from a female donor with Graves disease. CDR3 in amino acids: CASSQAGQASSYEQYF. The CDR3 nucleotides are TGTGCCAGCAGCCAGGCGGGACAGGCCAGCTCCTACGAGCAGTACTTC.